One sample yielded the 24 T cell receptor beta chains listed below, sequenced in a study of blood T cell repertoires in COVID-19. This table comes from immunoSEQ multiplex PCR, and its TCRdb copy is limited to in-frame clones, with some not included. The sample contains a few hundred thousand clones, around 87% of which appear only once. Sequencing input: PBMCs or T cells enriched from blood (not recorded which). The receptors here all came from a man aged 25 to 40 who had recovered from COVID-19.

The chain employs TRBV6-1 and TRBJ2-2, with TRBD2 matching over 10 bases. J lost 6 bases, V lost 1 base, and 5 bases had no gene match. The CDR3 runs to 16 residues. Germline assignment: CDR1 MNHNS and CDR2 SASEGT. This CDR3 reads CASSEVLAGDAGELFF. CDR3 sequence (DNA): TGTGCCAGCAGTGAAGTTCTAGCGGGAGATGCCGGGGAGCTGTTTTTT.

V is TRBV19 and J is TRBJ1-2; TRBD1 matches at 9 bases. V lost 6 bases to trimming and J lost 2 bases; unmatched junction nucleotides: 7. Germline lookup yields CDR1 LNHDA and CDR2 SQIVND (reference sequence). This CDR3 contains 15 residues. The CDR3 sequence: CASRIQGARNYGYTF. In DNA, the CDR3 is TGTGCCAGTAGGATACAGGGGGCGCGAAACTATGGCTACACCTTC.

The chain employs TRBV7-9 and TRBJ1-3; 8 bases line up with TRBD1. Trimming removed 4 bases from V and 16 bases from J; junction bases left unmatched: 9. This CDR3 has 12 amino acids. Germline lookup yields CDR1 SEHNR and CDR2 FQNEAQ (reference sequence). The CDR3 bases are TGTGCCAGCAGCTCCTCCAGAGGACAGGGTTATTTT. Its translation: CASSSSRGQGYF. The variable domain in full, completed from reference TRBV7-9 and TRBJ1-3, reads DTGVSQNPRHKITKRGQNVTFRCDPISEHNRLYWYRQTLGQGPEFLTYFQNEAQLEKSRLLSDRFSAERPKGSFSTLEIQRTEQGDSAMYLCASSSSRGQGYFGEGSWLTVV.

The chain has TRBV21-1 and TRBJ2-5; TRBD2 is the table's D call, not checked against the DNA. TRBV21-1 is a known pseudogene. CDR3 length: 14 residues. The CDR3 bases are TGTGCCAGCAGCAAAGAGACTAGCAAAGAGACCCAGTACTTC. Translating it yields CASSKETSKETQYF.

This chain links TRBV9 with TRBJ2-1, with 9 bases fitting TRBD2. Germline trimming cut 4 bases from V and 4 bases from J; bases unmatched to any gene: 9. This CDR3 contains 16 residues. Germline V lookup: CDR1 SGDLS, CDR2 YYNGEE. CDR3 nucleotide sequence: TGTGCCAGCAGCCCCCCCCAACTAGCGGGTTACAATGAGCAGTTCTTC. Amino acids: CASSPPQLAGYNEQFF.

This CDR3 reads CASSRWDSISGGYTF. DNA of the CDR3: TGTGCCAGCAGCCGCTGGGACAGCATTTCCGGTGGCTACACCTTC. This sequence joins TRBV14 and TRBJ1-2; TRBD1 matches at 7 bases. The trim removed 4 bases at V and 7 bases at J, leaving 12 bases unmatched. The V gene's germline CDR1 is SGHDN and CDR2 FVKESK. This CDR3 region has 15 residues.

This clone was found once. The V gene is TRBV3-1 (or the pseudogene TRBV3-2), the J gene TRBJ2-3, with unresolved D. Trimming removed 0 bases from V and 10 bases from J, with 8 bases in between. This CDR3 spans 12 amino acids. Germline CDR1 LGHDT, CDR2 YNNKEL (reference sequence). In DNA form, the CDR3 reads TGTGCCAGCAGCCAAGATGAAGGAGCGCAGTATTTT. This gives the protein CASSQDEGAQYF.

The chain combines TRBV7-2 with TRBJ2-5, with a possible D match to TRBD2 (5 bases). In germline, CDR1 is SGHTA, CDR2 FQGNSA. This CDR3 is built from 14 residues. V shed 6 bases and J shed 1 base, with 12 bases lying between them. In DNA, the CDR3 is TGTGCCAGCAGACCCTACCTAGCCCAAGAGACCCAGTACTTC. Translated, it gives CASRPYLAQETQYF.

The V gene is TRBV10-3, the J gene TRBJ2-1; 10 bases map to TRBD2. The CDR3 sequence is 20 residues long. After removal of 0 bases from V and 5 bases from J, the junction contained 16 bases not matched to a gene. In germline, CDR1 is ENHRY, CDR2 SYGVKD. The CDR3 spells CAISESTPLPWLAGDNEQFF. As DNA, the CDR3 is TGTGCCATCAGTGAGTCGACTCCGCTTCCCTGGCTAGCGGGAGACAATGAGCAGTTCTTC.

V and J are TRBV6-5 and TRBJ1-6; D remains unclear. V lost 0 bases, J lost 7 bases, and 7 bases lay in between. This CDR3 region has 14 residues. Germline CDR1 is MNHEY and CDR2 is SVGAGI. CDR3 DNA sequence: TGTGCCAGCAGTTACTCGGGCCCCAATTCACCCCTCCACTTT. Translated: CASSYSGPNSPLHF.

The chain has TRBV18 and TRBJ2-7; 10 bases are shared with TRBD1. Germline CDR1 and CDR2: KGHSH and LQKENI. Trimming at V came to 5 bases and at J to 3 bases, leaving 4 bases not matched to a gene. The CDR3 spans 14 residues. CDR3 sequence: CASSGQGVGYEQYF. The CDR3 nucleotides are TGTGCCAGCTCAGGACAGGGGGTAGGCTACGAGCAGTACTTC.

The V gene is TRBV25-1, the J gene TRBJ2-1, with a tentative D call TRBD2 (5 bases). The CDR3 totals 14 residues. Deletions cut 2 bases from V and 8 bases from J, with 13 bases between. Germline V gene data show CDR1 as MGHDK and CDR2 as SYGVNS. CDR3 residues: CASSEGLVHYEQFF. CDR3 in DNA: TGTGCCAGCAGTGAAGGACTCGTCCATTATGAGCAGTTCTTC.

This clone has just one count. V usage is TRBV6-5 and J usage is TRBJ1-2, with D possibly being TRBD1 (6 bases). Trimming took 2 bases from V and 4 from J, leaving 14 bases between them. CDR3 length: 15 residues. In germline, CDR1 is MNHEY, CDR2 SVGAGI. The CDR3 is CASSYDRRPFYGYTF. The CDR3 DNA follows: TGTGCCAGCAGTTACGACAGGAGGCCCTTCTATGGCTACACCTTC.

This clone was seen a handful of times. V is TRBV6-6 and J is TRBJ1-3; 7 nucleotides match TRBD1. CDR1 MNHNY and CDR2 SVGAGI come from the germline V gene (reference sequence). The CDR3 runs 14 residues. Trimming cost V 7 bases and J 4 bases; bases outside gene matches: 7. CDR3 nucleotides: TGTGCCAGCAAGACAGGGCTGGACGGAAACACCATATATTTT. Encoded protein: CASKTGLDGNTIYF.

Only a few counts were recorded for this clone. The CDR3 is CASSLEARQGSTEAFF. In DNA, the CDR3 is TGCGCCAGCAGCTTGGAAGCGCGTCAGGGGAGCACTGAAGCTTTCTTT. The chain is built from TRBV5-1 and TRBJ1-1, with D possibly being TRBD1 (6 bases). V was pared by 0 bases and J by 4 bases, with 16 bases between. Germline lookup yields CDR1 SGHRS and CDR2 YFSETQ. This CDR3 is 16 amino acids long.

J is TRBJ1-2 and V is TRBV5-1, with D hard to call. The CDR3 has 13 amino acids. The germline V gene has CDR1 SGHRS and CDR2 YFSETQ. Trimming took off 0 bases at V and 4 bases at J, with 7 bases between the two ends. The CDR3 region is CASSLGESYGYTF. DNA for the CDR3: TGCGCCAGCAGCTTGGGGGAGTCCTATGGCTACACCTTC.

The genes are TRBV18 and TRBJ1-2; D is perhaps TRBD1 (6 bases). There are 14 residues in the CDR3. The V end was cut by 4 bases, the J end by 7 bases, with 16 bases between. Germline V gives CDR1 KGHSH, CDR2 LQKENI. The DNA of the CDR3 is TGTGCCAGCTCACTCGACAGGATATTGGGTGGCTACACCTTC. Residues: CASSLDRILGGYTF.

The table lists this clone with a few counts. The chain has TRBV11-2 and TRBJ1-1, with 7 bases identical to TRBD1. CDR3 length: 14 amino acids. The trim removed 4 bases at V and 1 base at J, leaving 3 bases unmatched. Per germline, CDR1 SGHAT and CDR2 FQNNGV. CDR3 amino acids: CASSSRQGNTEAFF. The CDR3 DNA sequence: TGTGCCAGCAGCTCCCGACAGGGGAACACTGAAGCTTTCTTT.

The chain couples TRBV12-3 or TRBV12-4 to TRBJ1-1; unclear D gene. This CDR3 has 12 amino acids. With 2 bases removed from V and 8 bases from J, the gap between germline ends came to 9 bases. CDR3 sequence (DNA): TGTGCCAGCAGTTTATCAGGTAGGGAAGCTTTCTTT. Its translation: CASSLSGREAFF.

J is TRBJ1-2 and V is TRBV6-5, with D perhaps matching TRBD1 (5 bases). Germline CDR1 reads MNHEY; CDR2 reads SVGAGI. Trimming took off 6 bases at V and 3 bases at J, with 5 bases between the two ends. This CDR3 is built from 11 residues. The CDR3 region has the DNA TGTGCCAGCAGACAGGACTATGGCTACACCTTC. Amino acids: CASRQDYGYTF.

The chain employs TRBV19 and TRBJ2-7; TRBD1 is a possible D gene (6 bases). CDR1 and CDR2 (germline): LNHDA, SQIVND (reference sequence). The length of the CDR3 is 15 residues. The germline V and J ends were trimmed by 4 bases and 2 bases, with 15 bases remaining between them. The CDR3 region has the DNA TGTGCCAGTAGTAAGACCGGGACACCCGCCTACGAGCAGTACTTC. As protein: CASSKTGTPAYEQYF.

V and J are TRBV5-5 and TRBJ2-7; 11 nucleotides align to TRBD1. CDR1 and CDR2 (germline): SGHKS, YYEKEE (reference sequence). This CDR3 is 15 amino acids long. The junction had 4 bases not matched to a gene; V was cut back by 2 bases and J by 3 bases. CDR3 DNA sequence: TGTGCCAGCAGCTTAGCCGGGACAGGGGGCTACGAGCAGTACTTC. The encoded protein is CASSLAGTGGYEQYF.

This clone was detected once. CDR3 sequence reads: CAREGQDGNTIYF. The DNA of the CDR3 is TGTGCCAGAGAGGGACAGGATGGAAACACCATATATTTT. The rearrangement links TRBV2 to TRBJ1-3, with TRBD1 matching over 8 bases. V lost 9 bases and J lost 3; bases outside the gene matches: 4. The CDR3 totals 13 residues. CDR1 is SNHLY, CDR2 FYNNEI, per germline.

The chain has TRBV6-4 and TRBJ2-5; 10 bases line up with TRBD1. Germline CDR1 and CDR2: MRHNA and SNTAGT. There are 16 residues in the CDR3. Trimming cost V 7 bases and J 0 bases; bases outside gene matches: 8. The CDR3 DNA is TGTGCCAGCATCCGGAGGGGGACAGGGGACCAAGAGACCCAGTACTTC. Residues: CASIRRGTGDQETQYF.